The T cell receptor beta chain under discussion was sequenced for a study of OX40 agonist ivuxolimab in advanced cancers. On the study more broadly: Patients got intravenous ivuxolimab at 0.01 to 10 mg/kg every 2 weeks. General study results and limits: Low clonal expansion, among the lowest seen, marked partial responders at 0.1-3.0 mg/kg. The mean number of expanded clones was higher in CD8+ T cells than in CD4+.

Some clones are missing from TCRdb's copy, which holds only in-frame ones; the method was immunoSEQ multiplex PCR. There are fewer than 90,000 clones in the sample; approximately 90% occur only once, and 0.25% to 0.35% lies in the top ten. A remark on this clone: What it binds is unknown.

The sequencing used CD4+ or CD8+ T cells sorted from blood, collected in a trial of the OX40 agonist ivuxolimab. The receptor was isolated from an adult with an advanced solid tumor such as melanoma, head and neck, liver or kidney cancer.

The CDR3 protein is CSVVTALAGHLWGYGYTF. CDR3 coding DNA: TGCAGCGTTGTAACAGCTTTGGCAGGGCATCTATGGGGCTATGGCTACACCTTC. This sequence joins TRBV29-1 and TRBJ1-2; D might be TRBD1 (5 bases). Germline V gene sequence: CDR1 SQVTM, CDR2 ANQGSEA. The CDR3 extends over 18 amino acids. Deletions cut 4 bases from V and 4 bases from J, with 28 bases between.